This TCR beta chain was profiled in a study of blood T cells in healthy people across ages. The CDR3 is 15 amino acids. The germline CDR1 and CDR2 sequences are SGHRS and YFSETQ. With V trimmed by 4 bases and J by 10 bases, 12 bases remained unmatched. A sample-barcoded 5' primer and a J-beta primer mix were used in a second PCR of about 7 to 12 cycles. TCRdb used MiXCR to reprocess the 5' RACE reads, holding one entry per CDR3 protein. This table holds more than 700,000 distinct CDR3 sequences, around half found once. General observations from the study: Unsorted PBMC input precluded a conclusive naive versus antigen-experienced comparison.

The table lists this clonotype with a few counts. Its target is not known. V is TRBV5-1 and J is TRBJ2-1; 9 positions match TRBD2. The TCR sequence derives from an elderly man in good health. Sequencing was performed on blood. CDR3 sequence: CASSISGRPFGEQFF. The CDR3 DNA reads TGCGCCAGCAGCATCAGCGGGAGGCCCTTTGGAGAGCAGTTCTTC.